This T cell receptor beta chain derives from a study of shared clonotypes between healthy human individuals. Tens of millions of PBMCs were counted before genomic DNA extraction. It was across several immunoSEQ plates that each subset's genomic DNA was evenly split. Replicate PCRs run on unsorted PBMC used roughly 270 ng DNA, which was 31,000 or so T cell genomes. Assay used: immunoSEQ multiplex PCR; TCRdb lists only in-frame clones, some missing. The table lists about 470,000 clones, 70% to 80% of them singletons. This clonotype was obtained from a woman between 40 and 50 years old in good health. Some clones in this sample may be carry-over from other donors' samples. The specimen sequenced was PBMCs.

CDR3 sequence: CASSPGTDSYNEQFF. The CDR3 DNA reads as TGTGCCAGCTCACCGGGTACCGATTCCTACAATGAGCAGTTCTTC. J is TRBJ2-1 and V is TRBV18; D call uncertain. This CDR3 comprises 15 residues. V was pared by 3 bases and J by 1 base, with 10 bases between. The germline CDR1 and CDR2 sequences are KGHSH and LQKENI.